A single sample gave rise to the 25 T cell receptor beta chains below, sequenced in a study of pediatric ulcerative colitis. The repertoire was sequenced with immunoSEQ multiplex PCR; TCRdb's copy has only in-frame clones and lacks some. The sample yields around 30,000 clones, roughly 78% seen once. Sample: blood. These TCRs come from a boy aged 5-17 years with severe ulcerative colitis.

V is TRBV7-3 and J is TRBJ2-7; 7 bases align to TRBD1. CDR3 size: 14 residues. After removal of 2 bases from V and 3 bases from J, the junction contained 4 bases not matched to a gene. The germline gives CDR1 SGHTA, CDR2 FQGTGA. The chain's CDR3 is CASSLDRDSYEQYF. Here the CDR3 DNA reads TGTGCCAGCAGCTTAGACAGGGATAGCTACGAGCAGTACTTC.

V gene TRBV4-1 combines with J gene TRBJ1-2; maybe TRBD1 (6 bases). The ends were cut back, 1 base at V and 5 bases at J, with 14 bases in the middle. The CDR3 consists of 15 residues. Germline CDR1 MGHRA, CDR2 YSYEKL. The CDR3 sequence: CASSQAGQTYYGYTF. The CDR3 region has the DNA TGCGCCAGCAGCCAAGCCGGACAGACTTATTATGGCTACACCTTC.

The chain is built from TRBV2 and TRBJ2-2, with a possible D match to TRBD1 (6 bases). The CDR3 is made up of 15 amino acids. Germline assignment: CDR1 SNHLY and CDR2 FYNNEI. Trimming removed 4 bases at V and 5 bases at J, with 14 bases between. CDR3 amino acids: CASSVQGGGTGELFF. CDR3 in DNA: TGTGCCAGCAGTGTACAGGGTGGTGGGACCGGGGAGCTGTTTTTT.

This chain links TRBV23-1 with TRBJ1-2; D is unclear. TRBV23-1 is marked as an open reading frame, function uncertain. The V gene lost 7 bases and the J gene lost 1 base, with 13 bases spanning the gap. The CDR3 is made up of 14 amino acids. In DNA form, the CDR3 reads TGCGCCAGCAACCCCGCAGATGTTAACTATGGCTACACCTTC. It translates to CASNPADVNYGYTF.

The rearrangement links TRBV6-5 to TRBJ1-3, with D unresolved. Germline CDR1 MNHEY, CDR2 SVGAGI. The CDR3 has 14 amino acids. Trimming pared 8 bases from V and 0 bases from J, leaving 11 bases between. The CDR3 nucleotides read TGTGCCAGCCGAGGGAGGAGCTCTGGAAACACCATATATTTT. Translation gives CASRGRSSGNTIYF.

This chain joins TRBV2 and TRBJ2-2; D is unresolved. Trimming shortened V by 6 bases and J by 0 bases, and 5 bases separated the two germline ends. The germline gives CDR1 SNHLY, CDR2 FYNNEI. The CDR3 length is 13 residues. The CDR3 sequence: CASRTANTGELFF. As DNA, the CDR3 is TGTGCCAGCAGGACGGCGAACACCGGGGAGCTGTTTTTT.

The rearrangement uses TRBV6-5 and TRBJ1-6; no clear D gene. The V gene lost 3 bases and the J gene lost 10 bases, with 19 bases spanning the gap. The CDR3 covers 16 residues. Germline assignment: CDR1 MNHEY and CDR2 SVGAGI. The CDR3 DNA reads TGTGCCAGCAGTTATTCTGGGATCGGGTTGAAATCACCCCTCCACTTT. The encoded protein is CASSYSGIGLKSPLHF.

The chain has TRBV7-9 and TRBJ1-2; a possible D gene is TRBD1 (5 bases). Germline CDR1 and CDR2: SEHNR and FQNEAQ (reference sequence). The V and J ends lost 1 base and 4 bases respectively, with 7 bases between them. The CDR3 has 13 residues. The CDR3 nucleotides are TGTGCCAGCAGCTTAGGACAGAGCTATGGCTACACCTTC. Translated, it gives CASSLGQSYGYTF. Combining the CDR3 with reference TRBV7-9 and TRBJ1-2 gives the whole variable domain DTGVSQNPRHKITKRGQNVTFRCDPISEHNRLYWYRQTLGQGPEFLTYFQNEAQLEKSRLLSDRFSAERPKGSFSTLEIQRTEQGDSAMYLCASSLGQSYGYTFGSGTRLTVV.

V gene TRBV19 combines with J gene TRBJ1-1; D not certain. The CDR3 sequence is 12 residues long. The germline gives CDR1 LNHDA, CDR2 SQIVND (reference sequence). Trimming removed 4 bases at V and 1 base at J, with 4 bases between. The CDR3 sequence is CASSNENTEAFF. Here the CDR3 DNA reads TGTGCCAGTAGTAACGAGAACACTGAAGCTTTCTTT.

The chain carries TRBV5-5 and TRBJ2-7; perhaps TRBD1 as D (5 bases). Trimming left V 7 bases short and J 0 bases short, with 11 bases between. Germline V gene data show CDR1 as SGHKS and CDR2 as YYEKEE (reference sequence). This CDR3 comprises 13 residues. The chain's CDR3 is CASRPGFSYEQYF. As DNA, the CDR3 is TGTGCCAGCCGCCCAGGGTTCTCCTACGAGCAGTACTTC.

The table lists this clone with a few counts. The chain uses TRBV25-1 and TRBJ1-5; D not resolved. Trimming shortened V by 4 bases and J by 1 base, and 8 bases separated the two germline ends. From germline, CDR1 is MGHDK and CDR2 SYGVNS. The CDR3 has 14 amino acids. CDR3 protein: CASSAAGSNQPQHF. CDR3 nucleotides: TGTGCCAGCAGTGCGGCAGGAAGCAATCAGCCCCAGCATTTT.

The rearrangement uses TRBV27 and TRBJ1-2; no clear D gene. Trimming left V 2 bases short and J 8 bases short, with 12 bases between. Per the germline V gene, CDR1 is MNHEY and CDR2 is SMNVEV (reference sequence). CDR3 length: 13 amino acids. The CDR3 sequence: CASSLGPWRGYTF. The CDR3, as DNA: TGTGCCAGCAGTTTAGGCCCCTGGAGAGGCTACACCTTC.

The V and J genes are TRBV25-1 and TRBJ2-3; the D call may be TRBD1 or TRBD2 (5 bases each). V lost 6 bases, J lost 6 bases, and 19 bases lay in between. This CDR3 has 15 amino acids. Germline V gene data show CDR1 as MGHDK and CDR2 as SYGVNS. CDR3 amino acids: CASRRDGVHGDTQYF. Written as DNA, the CDR3 is TGTGCCAGCAGGAGGGACGGGGTTCATGGCGATACGCAGTATTTT.

The chain joins TRBV12-5 to TRBJ2-3; D could derive from TRBD1 or TRBD2 (5 bases each). Per the germline V gene, CDR1 is LGHNT and CDR2 is FRNRAP. The CDR3 is 14 amino acids. V lost 6 bases to trimming and J lost 6 bases, with 16 bases between them. The CDR3 spells CASGSGTSADTQYF. CDR3 nucleotides: TGTGCTAGTGGATCGGGGACCTCCGCGGATACGCAGTATTTT.

The J gene is TRBJ1-1, the V gene TRBV6-5, with D perhaps matching TRBD1 (5 bases). CDR3 length: 12 amino acids. Germline values: CDR1 MNHEY, CDR2 SVGAGI. The V end was cut by 5 bases, the J end by 4 bases, with 8 bases between. The CDR3 reads CASSPGLTEAFF. CDR3 DNA sequence: TGTGCCAGCAGTCCGGGACTCACTGAAGCTTTCTTT.

The rearrangement joins TRBV28 to TRBJ2-7; D perhaps matches TRBD1 (7 bases). This CDR3 comprises 13 residues. The germline CDR1 and CDR2 sequences are MDHEN and SYDVKM. The V end was cut by 6 bases, the J end by 3 bases, with 12 bases between. CDR3 amino acids: CASRGGQVYEQYF. The CDR3 DNA sequence: TGTGCCAGCAGGGGAGGACAGGTCTACGAGCAGTACTTC.

This chain uses TRBV11-1 with TRBJ2-7; no reliable D call. This CDR3 region has 15 residues. In germline, CDR1 is SGHAT, CDR2 FQDESV (reference sequence). Trimming stripped 2 bases from V and 3 bases from J, with 14 bases between. CDR3 bases: TGTGCCAGCAGCTTATTCCCAGGACGAGACTACGAGCAGTACTTC. Translated, it gives CASSLFPGRDYEQYF.

This clone was seen only once. The chain recombines TRBV29-1 with TRBJ2-2; the D is unclear. Per germline, CDR1 SQVTM and CDR2 ANQGSEA. Trimming stripped 7 bases from V and 1 base from J, with 13 bases between. The CDR3 totals 14 residues. CDR3 sequence: CSAPLTGNTGELFF. The CDR3 bases are TGCAGCGCCCCCTTGACGGGGAACACCGGGGAGCTGTTTTTT.

For the CDR3, the DNA is TGCGCCAGCAGCTTATCGGGACAGTACAATGAGCAGTTCTTC. Translation: CASSLSGQYNEQFF. The chain has TRBV5-1 and TRBJ2-1; TRBD1 matches at 7 bases. This CDR3 comprises 14 residues. J lost 4 bases, V lost 2 bases, and 3 bases had no gene match. Germline CDR1 and CDR2: SGHRS and YFSETQ. The full variable domain, in which reference TRBV5-1 and TRBJ2-1 provide the parts outside the CDR3, is KAGVTQTPRYLIKTRGQQVTLSCSPISGHRSVSWYQQTPGQGLQFLFEYFSETQRNKGNFPGRFSGRQFSNSRSEMNVSTLELGDSALYLCASSLSGQYNEQFFGPGTRLTVL.

This chain links TRBV11-1 with TRBJ2-3; 11 positions agree with TRBD2. The CDR3 length is 17 residues. J lost 4 bases, V lost 6 bases, and 12 bases had no gene match. In germline, CDR1 is SGHAT, CDR2 FQDESV (reference sequence). As DNA, the CDR3 is TGTGCCAGCAGTCCCCCGTGGCTAGCGGGGGGCGCAGATACGCAGTATTTT. This gives the protein CASSPPWLAGGADTQYF. Full variable domain (rest looked up from reference TRBV11-1 and TRBJ2-3): EAEVAQSPRYKITEKSQAVAFWCDPISGHATLYWYRQILGQGPELLVQFQDESVVDDSQLPKDRFSAERLKGVDSTLKIQPAELGDSAMYLCASSPPWLAGGADTQYFGPGTRLTVL.

The V call is TRBV20-1, the J call TRBJ2-2; D not resolved. CDR3 length: 11 residues. The germline V gene has CDR1 DFQATT and CDR2 SNEGSKA (reference sequence). The CDR3 nucleotides are TGCAGCGCAACGAACACCGGGGAGCTGTTTTTT. It specifies CSATNTGELFF.

The CDR3 region has the DNA TGTGCCAGTAGTGTCTCTTCCGGGACTAGGGCTTACGAGCAGTACTTC. This encodes CASSVSSGTRAYEQYF. This chain connects TRBV19 to TRBJ2-7, with 8 nucleotides matching TRBD2. Unmatched junction bases numbered 13, after V lost 5 bases and J lost 4 bases. This CDR3 has 16 residues. Germline CDR1 is LNHDA and CDR2 is SQIVND (reference sequence).

This chain's CDR3 is CAWSGTSGEGYNIQYF. As DNA, the CDR3 is TGTGCCTGGAGTGGGACTAGCGGGGAGGGGTATAACATTCAGTACTTC. The gene calls are TRBV30 and TRBJ2-4; the match to TRBD2 covers 12 bases. CDR1 and CDR2 from the germline V gene are GTSNPN and SVGIG (reference sequence). The ends lost 1 base at V and 7 bases at J; junction bases unmatched: 8. This CDR3 region has 16 residues.

This clone was seen a few times. J is TRBJ1-1 and V is TRBV30; D is uncertain. This CDR3 contains 13 residues. Trimming removed 0 bases at V and 1 base at J, with 6 bases between. Germline V gene data show CDR1 as GTSNPN and CDR2 as SVGIG (reference sequence). In nucleotides, the CDR3 is TGTGCCTGGAGTGTGATGGGGAACACTGAAGCTTTCTTT. Translating it yields CAWSVMGNTEAFF.

This rearrangement joins TRBV5-5 to TRBJ1-5; no clear D. CDR3 length equals 17 residues. In germline, CDR1 is SGHKS, CDR2 YYEKEE (reference sequence). V lost 0 bases, J lost 0 bases, and 13 bases lay in between. The CDR3 nucleotides read TGTGCCAGCAGCTTGGACCCCGTTCCATATAGCAATCAGCCCCAGCATTTT. It is translated as CASSLDPVPYSNQPQHF.